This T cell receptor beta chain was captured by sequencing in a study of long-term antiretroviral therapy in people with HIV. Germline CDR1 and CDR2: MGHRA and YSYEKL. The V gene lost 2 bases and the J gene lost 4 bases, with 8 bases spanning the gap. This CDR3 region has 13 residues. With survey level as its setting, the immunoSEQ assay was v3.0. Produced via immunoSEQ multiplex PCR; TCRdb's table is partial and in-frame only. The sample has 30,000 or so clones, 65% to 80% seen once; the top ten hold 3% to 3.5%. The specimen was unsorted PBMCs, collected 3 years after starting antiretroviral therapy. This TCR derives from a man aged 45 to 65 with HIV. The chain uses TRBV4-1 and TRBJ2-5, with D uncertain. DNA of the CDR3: TGCGCCAGCAGCCAATTTAGGAGAGAGACCCAGTACTTC. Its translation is CASSQFRRETQYF.